This T cell receptor (beta chain) was sequenced in a study of liver allograft versus peripheral blood T cells. The wider study: Repertoires from peripheral blood of liver transplant recipients were compared with those inside their transplanted livers.

TCRdb reprocessed the reads with MiXCR, giving one entry per CDR3 protein. The repertoire has 6,500 to 10,000 distinct CDR3 sequences, 19% of them found once; the top ten carry about 25%. In germline, CDR1 is MNHEY, CDR2 SVGAGI. This CDR3 is 16 amino acids long. With 3 bases clipped from V and 3 bases from J, the junction kept 8 bases outside the gene matches. The rearrangement joins TRBV6-5 to TRBJ1-5, with 7 bases lining up with TRBD1. This TCR derives from a human patient who had a liver transplant. Some T cells may be supplied by the graft donor. CDR3 sequence reads: CASSYHGQDTNQPQHF. CDR3 DNA: TGTGCCAGCAGTTATCATGGACAGGATACCAATCAGCCCCAGCATTTT.